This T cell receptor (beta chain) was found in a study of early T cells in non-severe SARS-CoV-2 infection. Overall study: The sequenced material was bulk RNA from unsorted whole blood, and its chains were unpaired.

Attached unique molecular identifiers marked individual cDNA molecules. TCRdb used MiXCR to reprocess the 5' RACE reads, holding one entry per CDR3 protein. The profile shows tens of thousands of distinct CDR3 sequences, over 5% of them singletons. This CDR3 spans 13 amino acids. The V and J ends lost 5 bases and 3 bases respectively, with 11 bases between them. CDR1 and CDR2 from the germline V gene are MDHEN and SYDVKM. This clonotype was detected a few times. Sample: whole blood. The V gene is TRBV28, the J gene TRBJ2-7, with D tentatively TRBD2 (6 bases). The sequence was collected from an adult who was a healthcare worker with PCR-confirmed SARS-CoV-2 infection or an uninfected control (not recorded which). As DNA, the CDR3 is TGTGCCAGCAGTCGGAGGGGACTCTACGAGCAGTACTTC. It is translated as CASSRRGLYEQYF.